Below, 11 T cell receptor beta chains from the same sample are listed, as sequenced in a study of T cell clonality in common variable immunodeficiency. General observations from the study: Fewer deletions and N-nucleotide insertions were reportedly seen in common variable immunodeficiency TCR beta sequences.

Assay: immunoSEQ multiplex PCR; the TCRdb copy retains only in-frame clones and omits some. The repertoire has about 26,000 clones, none seen only once; the ten largest take 24%. These receptors have no known antigen. Sequencing was performed on peripheral blood mononuclear cells. The receptors shown here come from a human donor with common variable immunodeficiency.

Many counts were recorded for this clone. With the read ending 3 residues before the CDR3 end, the germline J gene is used to fill in that end. The chain recombines TRBV10-1 with TRBJ2-1, with TRBD2 matching over 9 bases. This CDR3 has 19 residues. In germline, CDR1 is WNHNN, CDR2 SYGVQD (reference sequence). The trim removed 3 bases at V and 4 bases at J, leaving 16 bases unmatched. CDR3 sequence: CASSDRAGGLLLIYNEQFF. The sequenced CDR3 bases are TGCGCCAGCAGTGACCGAGCGGGAGGACTTTTACTCATTTACAATGAG.

Ten or more counts support this clone. From the germline J gene comes the end of the CDR3, since the read stops 3 residues before it. The V call is TRBV12-3 or TRBV12-4, the J call TRBJ2-3, with 9 bases aligning to TRBD1. The CDR3 is 14 residues long. Unmatched junction bases numbered 4, after V lost 3 bases and J lost 6 bases. The CDR3 DNA, read in part, is TGTGCCAGCAGTTTGGGACAGGGCCGTGATACG. Its protein is CASSLGQGRDT. The entire CDR3 sequence reads CASSLGQGRDTQYF.

This clone has ten or more counts. Coverage ceases 3 residues before the CDR3 finishes, and the germline J gene fills in the end. The J gene is TRBJ2-1, the V gene TRBV20-1; no definite D call. The CDR3 loop spans 17 amino acids. The V gene lost 1 base and the J gene lost 7 bases, with 23 bases spanning the gap. Per the germline V gene, CDR1 is DFQATT and CDR2 is SNEGSKA (reference sequence). CDR3 DNA, as far as it was read: TGCAGTGCTAGAGCGTTAGTCGGGTCAGCCCAACTTAATGAG. Amino acids: CSARALVGSAQLNE. The full CDR3 protein reads CSARALVGSAQLNEQFF.

In this sample, this clone turned up many times. The read gets to within 3 residues of the CDR3 end, and the germline J gene fills in the rest. V and J are TRBV7-2 and TRBJ1-2, with D tentatively TRBD1 (5 bases). Trimming shortened V by 5 bases and J by 2 bases, and 12 bases separated the two germline ends. From germline, CDR1 is SGHTA and CDR2 FQGNSA. This CDR3 is built from 14 residues. CDR3 sequence reads: CASSHSEGNYGYTF. Partial CDR3 DNA: TGTGCCAGCAGCCACAGTGAGGGGAACTATGGC.

There are many counts of this clone. From the germline J gene comes the end of the CDR3, since the read stops 3 residues before it. The chain combines TRBV19 with TRBJ2-2; D perhaps matches TRBD2 (5 bases). Germline CDR1 reads LNHDA; CDR2 reads SQIVND (reference sequence). The CDR3 is made up of 14 amino acids. V was trimmed by 7 bases and J by 4 bases, leaving 13 bases between them. The CDR3 sequence: CASTPQAGTGELFF. CDR3 DNA (partial): TGTGCCAGTACTCCCCAGGCGGGCACCGGGGAG. The full variable domain, its missing parts supplied by reference TRBV19 and TRBJ2-2, is DGGITQSPKYLFRKEGQNVTLSCEQNLNHDAMYWYRQDPGQGLRLIYYSQIVNDFQKGDIAEGYSVSREKKESFPLTVTSAQKNPTAFYLCASTPQAGTGELFFGEGSRLTVL.

This clone has at least ten counts. The DNA ends 3 residues before the CDR3 does, and the rest of the CDR3 is filled in from the germline J gene. The chain uses TRBV19 and TRBJ2-1; D may be TRBD2 (5 bases). The length of the CDR3 is 13 residues. The germline gives CDR1 LNHDA, CDR2 SQIVND (reference sequence). V lost 7 bases, J lost 5 bases, and 12 bases lay in between. The DNA read from the CDR3 is TGTGCCAGTATGGCAGGAGGCGACAATGAG. Protein sequence: CASMAGGDNE. The CDR3 reads in full as CASMAGGDNEQFF.

This clone was counted at least ten times. The sequenced fragment ends 3 residues before the CDR3 boundary, so the rest is inferred from the germline J gene. V is TRBV6-2 or TRBV6-3 and J is TRBJ1-2, with 7 bases aligning to TRBD1. The V segment lost 6 bases and the J segment 4 bases; nucleotides outside the gene matches: 14. CDR1 and CDR2 (germline): MNHEY, SVGEGT. The CDR3 extends over 16 amino acids. This CDR3 is CASRTKVLDRAYGYTF. Partial CDR3 DNA: TGTGCCAGCAGAACAAAAGTCCTTGACAGGGCCTATGGC.

This clone was counted many times. The read ends 3 residues shy of where the CDR3 ends; the end is completed using the germline J gene. The chain combines TRBV30 with TRBJ2-2, with D possibly being TRBD1 or TRBD2 (5 bases each). CDR1 GTSNPN and CDR2 SVGIG come from the germline V gene (reference sequence). The V end was cut by 0 bases, the J end by 4 bases, with 18 bases between. The length of the CDR3 is 17 residues. CDR3 DNA, as far as it was read: TGTGCCTGGAGTGTGTTCCTGGGTCAGGGAGCCACCGGGGAG. It encodes CAWSVFLGQGATGE. The entire CDR3 reads CAWSVFLGQGATGELFF.

This clone was observed at least ten times. The read ends 3 residues before the CDR3 terminus; that terminus is restored from the germline J gene. The rearrangement joins TRBV20-1 to TRBJ1-1; D not certain. V gave up 4 bases and J gave up 5 bases, with 8 bases separating them. Germline assignment: CDR1 DFQATT and CDR2 SNEGSKA (reference sequence). There are 11 residues in the CDR3. CDR3 bases read: TGCAGTGCTACATACTCAACTGAA. Translated: CSATYSTE. The whole CDR3 protein is CSATYSTEAFF.

This clone came up many times. The CDR3 loop is CAWFGWTSGGTFNNEQFF. CDR3 DNA, as far as it was read: TGTGCCTGGTTTGGCTGGACTAGCGGGGGAACCTTTAACAATGAG. This sequence joins TRBV30 and TRBJ2-1, with 13 bases fitting TRBD2. The read is 3 residues too short to cover the CDR3 end, so that end is filled in from the germline J gene. The CDR3 covers 18 residues. The germline V gene encodes CDR1 GTSNPN and CDR2 SVGIG (reference sequence). The junction had 15 bases not matched to a gene; V was cut back by 5 bases and J by 5 bases.

This clone was found a few times. The observed sequence ends 3 residues before the CDR3 terminus, with the missing tail filled in from the germline J gene. V gene TRBV7-2 combines with J gene TRBJ1-5; D not resolved. Per germline, CDR1 SGHTA and CDR2 FQGNSA. The V end lost 5 bases, the J end lost 0 bases, and 11 bases lay between the germline ends. The CDR3 totals 15 residues. CDR3 DNA (partial): TGTGCCAGCAGCGGGTCGGGTCATAGCAATCAGCCC. Translation: CASSGSGHSNQP. The complete CDR3 sequence is CASSGSGHSNQPQHF.